There are a few counts of the clone carrying this TCR beta chain. The CDR3 is 15 amino acids. Germline lookup yields CDR1 MNHEY and CDR2 SVGAGI. The germline V and J ends were trimmed by 0 bases and 0 bases, with 6 bases remaining between them. This entry comes from a study of regulatory T cells in long-lasting Graves disease. Libraries of TCR beta came from iRepertoire HTBI primers plus Arm-PCR of CDR3 regions. TCRdb re-derived calls from the multiplex PCR reads in MiXCR, one entry per CDR3 protein. Of roughly 440,000 distinct CDR3 sequences in the sample, roughly 17% were seen once. Time point specified: newly diagnosed GD, antithyroid drugs for less than 3 months. Making the TCR library involved RNA that had been extracted from PBMCs. In addition, the sample was reused for a study of T cells in Graves' hyperthyroidism and ophthalmopathy. This second study says: Used for diagnoses were clinical symptoms, serum thyroxine and TRAb, thyroid ultrasound and orbital computed tomography. Model predictions of ophthalmopathy came a median about 6.3 months before onset.

Sample: peripheral blood mononuclear cells (PBMCs), taken at new diagnosis, from a patient treated with antithyroid drugs. The receptor was derived from a woman aged 18-29 years with Graves disease. The V gene is TRBV6-5, the J gene TRBJ1-3; no clear D gene. CDR3 bases: TGTGCCAGCAGTTACTCGGTGGACTCTGGAAACACCATATATTTT. This translates into CASSYSVDSGNTIYF.